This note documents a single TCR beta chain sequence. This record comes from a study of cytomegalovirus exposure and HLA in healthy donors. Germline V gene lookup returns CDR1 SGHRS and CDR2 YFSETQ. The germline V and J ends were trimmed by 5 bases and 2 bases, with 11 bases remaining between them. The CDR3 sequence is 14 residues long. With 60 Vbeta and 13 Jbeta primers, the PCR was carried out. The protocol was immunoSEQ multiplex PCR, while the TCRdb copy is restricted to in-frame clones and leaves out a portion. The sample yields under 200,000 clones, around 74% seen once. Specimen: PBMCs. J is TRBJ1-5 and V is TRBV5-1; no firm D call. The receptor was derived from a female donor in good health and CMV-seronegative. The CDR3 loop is CASRREPRNQPQHF. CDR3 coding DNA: TGCGCCAGCAGGCGGGAACCGCGCAATCAGCCCCAGCATTTT.